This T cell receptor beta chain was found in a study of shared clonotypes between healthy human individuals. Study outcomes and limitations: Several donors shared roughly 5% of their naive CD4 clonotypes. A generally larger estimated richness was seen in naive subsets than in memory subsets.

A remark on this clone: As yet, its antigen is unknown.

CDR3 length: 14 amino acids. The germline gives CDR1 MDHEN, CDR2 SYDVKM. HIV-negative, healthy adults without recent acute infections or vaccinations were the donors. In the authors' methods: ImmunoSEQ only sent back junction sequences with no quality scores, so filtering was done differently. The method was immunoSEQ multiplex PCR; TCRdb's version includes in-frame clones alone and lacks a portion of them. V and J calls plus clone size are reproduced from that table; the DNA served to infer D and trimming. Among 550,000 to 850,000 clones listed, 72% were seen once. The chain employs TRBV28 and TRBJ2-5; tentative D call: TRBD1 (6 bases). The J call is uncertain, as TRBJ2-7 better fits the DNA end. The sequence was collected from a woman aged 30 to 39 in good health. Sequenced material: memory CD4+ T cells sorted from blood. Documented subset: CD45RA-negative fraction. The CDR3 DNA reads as TGTGCCAGCAGCACCGGGACAATCCCCTACGAGCAGTACTTC. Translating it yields CASSTGTIPYEQYF.